These 20 T cell receptor beta chains originate from one sample sequenced in a study of blood T cell repertoires in COVID-19. Using immunoSEQ multiplex PCR, the repertoire was profiled, and TCRdb retains in-frame clones only, with some absent. The sample has about 180,000 clones; roughly 85% are singletons. Source material: peripheral blood. These receptors came from a human donor with active or convalescent COVID-19. The donor label of this sample is uncertain.

This rearrangement joins TRBV5-5 to TRBJ2-7, with no clear D. Germline lookup yields CDR1 SGHKS and CDR2 YYEKEE (reference sequence). V lost 3 bases and J lost 2, with 3 bases in between. The CDR3 extends over 11 amino acids. The CDR3 loop reads CASSSAYEQYF. The CDR3 DNA reads TGTGCCAGCAGCTCCGCCTACGAGCAGTACTTC. The variable domain in full, with the rest retrieved from reference TRBV5-5 and TRBJ2-7, is DAGVTQSPTHLIKTRGQQVTLRCSPISGHKSVSWYQQVLGQGPQFIFQYYEKEERGRGNFPDRFSARQFPNYSSELNVNALLLGDSALYLCASSSAYEQYFGPGTRLTVT.

This rearrangement joins TRBV19 to TRBJ1-2; no firm D call. Trimming pared 0 bases from V and 5 bases from J, leaving 10 bases between. From germline, CDR1 is LNHDA and CDR2 SQIVND (reference sequence). This CDR3 region has 14 residues. The CDR3 sequence is CASSIDLDGYGYTF. Here the CDR3 DNA reads TGTGCCAGTAGTATAGACCTAGACGGGTATGGCTACACCTTC.

This chain connects TRBV6-2 or TRBV6-3 to TRBJ2-1; 8 positions match TRBD2. The V gene's germline CDR1 is MNHEY and CDR2 SVGEGT. With V trimmed by 4 bases and J by 10 bases, 12 bases remained unmatched. The CDR3 is 15 amino acids. This CDR3 reads CASSLGAGGAKEQFF. The CDR3 nucleotides read TGTGCCAGCAGTTTGGGGGCGGGGGGAGCGAAAGAGCAGTTCTTC.

V and J are TRBV5-4 and TRBJ1-1; 9 bases line up with TRBD1. With V trimmed by 3 bases and J by 1 base, 7 bases remained unmatched. This CDR3 spans 16 amino acids. Germline V CDR1 and CDR2: SGHNT, YYREEE (reference sequence). The CDR3 DNA reads as TGTGCCAGCAGCTGGGGGACAGGGAGGAGGAACACTGAAGCTTTCTTT. This gives the protein CASSWGTGRRNTEAFF. The full variable domain, completed using reference TRBV5-4 and TRBJ1-1, is ETGVTQSPTHLIKTRGQQVTLRCSSQSGHNTVSWYQQALGQGPQFIFQYYREEENGRGNFPPRFSGLQFPNYSSELNVNALELDDSALYLCASSWGTGRRNTEAFFGQGTRLTVV.

The chain couples TRBV10-2 to TRBJ2-1; D gene ambiguous. Germline lookup yields CDR1 WSHSY and CDR2 SAAADI. Between the trimmed V and J ends, which lost 1 base and 4 bases, there was a span of 2 bases. CDR3 length equals 12 residues. The CDR3 DNA reads TGCGCCAGCAGTGAGTTATACAATGAGCAGTTCTTC. As protein: CASSELYNEQFF.

The CDR3 is CAWSVRGGRFNEQYF. The CDR3 DNA reads TGTGCCTGGAGTGTACGGGGCGGGAGGTTCAACGAGCAGTACTTC. The chain recombines TRBV30 with TRBJ2-7; TRBD2 matches at 8 bases. This CDR3 contains 15 residues. Losses at the gene ends were 0 bases for V and 5 bases for J; bases not matched to a gene: 9. CDR1 GTSNPN and CDR2 SVGIG come from the germline V gene (reference sequence).

The chain links TRBV5-4 to TRBJ1-2; TRBD1 agrees at 7 bases. CDR3 length: 16 residues. Per germline, CDR1 SGHNT and CDR2 YYREEE (reference sequence). V shed 0 bases, J shed 3 bases, and the junction held 8 bases outside the gene matches. CDR3 sequence reads: CASSLVGGGWDYGYTF. Here the CDR3 DNA reads TGTGCCAGCAGCTTGGTTGGAGGGGGCTGGGACTATGGCTACACCTTC.

V usage is TRBV7-2 and J usage is TRBJ1-2; D call uncertain. The CDR3 spans 12 residues. Per the germline V gene, CDR1 is SGHTA and CDR2 is FQGNSA. V was pared by 1 base and J by 4 bases, with 4 bases between. CDR3 in DNA: TGTGCCAGCAGCTTAGGCGCCTATGGCTACACCTTC. Its translation is CASSLGAYGYTF.

DNA for the CDR3: TGTGCCAGCAGCCGGGCTGTACTAGCGGGAGGGGTCCAGCAGTACTTC. Amino acid sequence: CASSRAVLAGGVQQYF. The chain employs TRBV27 and TRBJ2-7; 13 bases fit TRBD2. The V and J ends lost 6 bases and 8 bases, in that order; junction bases with no gene match: 13. CDR1 is MNHEY and CDR2 is SMNVEV in the germline V gene (reference sequence). The CDR3 has 16 residues.

This clone was detected a few times. The rearrangement links TRBV5-4 to TRBJ2-2; D may be TRBD2 (5 bases). The V and J ends lost 4 bases and 6 bases respectively, with 16 bases between them. This CDR3 region has 15 residues. Germline V gives CDR1 SGHNT, CDR2 YYREEE (reference sequence). The CDR3 DNA reads as TGTGCCAGCAGCGAAGACCGGAGGTCGGCCGGGGAGCTGTTTTTT. Its protein product is CASSEDRRSAGELFF.

The V gene is TRBV10-3, the J gene TRBJ2-7; the D gene is possibly TRBD1 (5 bases). Trimming took 4 bases from V and 3 from J, leaving 13 bases between them. Germline values: CDR1 ENHRY, CDR2 SYGVKD. The CDR3 covers 14 residues. DNA for the CDR3: TGTGCCATCAGTGTGGGGCAGGGAAGCTACGAGCAGTACTTC. Protein product: CAISVGQGSYEQYF.

The J gene is TRBJ1-3, the V gene TRBV2; D is undetermined. The CDR3 loop spans 15 amino acids. Germline values: CDR1 SNHLY, CDR2 FYNNEI. V was cut by 10 bases and J by 0 bases, with 16 bases left in between. In DNA form, the CDR3 reads TGTGCCACGTGGGAGGGATGGAGCTCTGGAAACACCATATATTTT. Its protein product is CATWEGWSSGNTIYF.

The chain is built from TRBV12-1 and TRBJ2-6; the table's D gene call, TRBD1, was not cross checked with the DNA. TRBV12-1 is recorded as a pseudogene. The CDR3 is made up of 15 amino acids. CDR3 sequence (DNA): TGTGCCAGCAGCTTTGAGACGCGACAGGCCAACGTCCTGACTTTC. It translates to CASSFETRQANVLTF.

This rearrangement joins TRBV19 to TRBJ1-4, with D possibly being TRBD1 (5 bases). The CDR3 is made up of 14 amino acids. Trimming pared 6 bases from V and 2 bases from J, leaving 10 bases between. CDR1 and CDR2 (germline): LNHDA, SQIVND (reference sequence). The CDR3 here is CASREGPTNEKLFF. The CDR3 bases are TGTGCCAGTAGGGAGGGACCGACTAATGAAAAACTGTTTTTT.

The rearrangement joins TRBV7-7 to TRBJ2-5; TRBD2 matches 13 bases. With V trimmed by 1 base and J by 4 bases, 6 bases remained unmatched. Germline CDR1 SSHAT, CDR2 FNYEAQ (reference sequence). The CDR3 extends over 17 amino acids. The CDR3 is CASSLGRGTSGVETQYF. In nucleotides, the CDR3 is TGTGCCAGCAGCTTAGGGAGGGGGACTAGCGGGGTAGAGACCCAGTACTTC. Full variable domain (outside the CDR3, taken from reference TRBV7-7 and TRBJ2-5): GAGVSQSPRYKVTKRGQDVTLRCDPISSHATLYWYQQALGQGPEFLTYFNYEAQPDKSGLPSDRFSAERPEGSISTLTIQRTEQRDSAMYRCASSLGRGTSGVETQYFGPGTRLLVL.

V is TRBV2 and J is TRBJ1-1, with 10 bases identical to TRBD1. This CDR3 spans 15 amino acids. CDR1 and CDR2 from the germline V gene are SNHLY and FYNNEI. Trimming at V came to 6 bases and at J to 5 bases, leaving 9 bases not matched to a gene. The CDR3 loop reads CASRNRTGGSTEAFF. The CDR3 nucleotides read TGTGCCAGCAGAAATCGGACAGGGGGGTCGACTGAAGCTTTCTTT.

This rearrangement joins TRBV4-1 to TRBJ2-4; the match to TRBD1 covers 7 bases. The CDR3 length is 15 residues. V was pared by 0 bases and J by 6 bases, with 5 bases of the junction left unmatched. Germline values: CDR1 MGHRA, CDR2 YSYEKL. In nucleotides, the CDR3 is TGCGCCAGCAGCCAAGATCTGACAGGGAGAAACATTCAGTACTTC. Protein sequence: CASSQDLTGRNIQYF.

The chain combines TRBV5-1 with TRBJ1-3; 8 nucleotides align to TRBD1. Germline CDR1 and CDR2: SGHRS and YFSETQ. The CDR3 sequence is 19 residues long. With 4 bases clipped from V and 4 bases from J, the junction kept 19 bases outside the gene matches. The CDR3: CASSGPQGASLQGGNTIYF. The CDR3 nucleotides are TGCGCCAGCAGCGGGCCCCAGGGGGCCTCGCTCCAGGGAGGAAACACCATATATTTT. Looking up the rest from reference TRBV5-1 and TRBJ1-3 gives the full variable domain: KAGVTQTPRYLIKTRGQQVTLSCSPISGHRSVSWYQQTPGQGLQFLFEYFSETQRNKGNFPGRFSGRQFSNSRSEMNVSTLELGDSALYLCASSGPQGASLQGGNTIYFGEGSWLTVV.

The chain employs TRBV7-2 and TRBJ1-1; D ambiguous. Trimming pared 1 base from V and 5 bases from J, leaving 8 bases between. This CDR3 region has 13 residues. Germline CDR1 is SGHTA and CDR2 is FQGNSA. CDR3 nucleotide sequence: TGTGCCAGCAGCTTAGTTCCGAGGACTGAAGCTTTCTTT. It yields the protein CASSLVPRTEAFF.

This clone turned up a few times. This chain joins TRBV12-5 and TRBJ2-2, with no clear D. CDR1 and CDR2 from the germline V gene are LGHNT and FRNRAP. V was trimmed by 2 bases and J by 2 bases, leaving 9 bases between them. This CDR3 has 15 amino acids. The chain's CDR3 is CASGLWLTNTGELFF. CDR3 in DNA: TGTGCTAGTGGTTTGTGGCTCACAAACACCGGGGAGCTGTTTTTT.